This T cell receptor beta chain is drawn from a study of cytomegalovirus exposure and HLA in healthy donors. Study-wide results and limits: No immune exposure information besides CMV serostatus was available. TRBV6-2, TRBV6-3 and some other V segments were unresolvable in 87-base-pair reads.

Per germline, CDR1 SGHDT and CDR2 YYEEEE. The CDR3 loop spans 16 amino acids. The ends lost 4 bases at V and 1 base at J; junction bases unmatched: 6. These donors counted as nominally healthy when sampled, but unrecorded immune exposures were likely. Vbeta (60) and Jbeta (13) primers were used in the PCR. Here immunoSEQ multiplex PCR was the method, and the copy in TCRdb shows in-frame clones only, minus some. Among 60,000 or so clones listed, approximately 71% were seen once. Regarding this clone: Its antigen is undetermined.

This TCR came from a woman aged 40 to 50 in good health and CMV-seropositive. The rearrangement links TRBV5-6 to TRBJ2-2; TRBD1 aligns across 8 bases. Sequencing was performed on PBMCs. In nucleotides, the CDR3 is TGTGCCAGCAGCCCGATCGACAGGGGGAACACCGGGGAGCTGTTTTTT. It yields the protein CASSPIDRGNTGELFF.